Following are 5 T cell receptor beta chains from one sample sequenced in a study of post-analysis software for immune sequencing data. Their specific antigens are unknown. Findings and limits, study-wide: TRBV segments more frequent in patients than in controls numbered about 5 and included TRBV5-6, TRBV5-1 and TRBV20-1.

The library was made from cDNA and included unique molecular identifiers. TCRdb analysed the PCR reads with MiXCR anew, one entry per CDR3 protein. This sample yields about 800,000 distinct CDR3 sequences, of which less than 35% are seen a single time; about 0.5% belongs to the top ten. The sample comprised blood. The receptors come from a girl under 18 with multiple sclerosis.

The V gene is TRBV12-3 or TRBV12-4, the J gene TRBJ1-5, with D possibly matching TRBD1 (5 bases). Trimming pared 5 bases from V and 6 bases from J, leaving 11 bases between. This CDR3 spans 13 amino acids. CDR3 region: CASSLAGLQPQHF. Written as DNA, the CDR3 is TGTGCCAGCAGTCTCGCGGGACTTCAGCCCCAGCATTTT.

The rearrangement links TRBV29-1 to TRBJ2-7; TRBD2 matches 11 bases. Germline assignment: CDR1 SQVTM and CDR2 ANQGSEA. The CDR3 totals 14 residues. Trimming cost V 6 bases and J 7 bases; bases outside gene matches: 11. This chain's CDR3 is CSVASGRHYNEQYF. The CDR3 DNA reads TGCAGCGTAGCTAGCGGGAGGCATTACAATGAGCAGTACTTC.

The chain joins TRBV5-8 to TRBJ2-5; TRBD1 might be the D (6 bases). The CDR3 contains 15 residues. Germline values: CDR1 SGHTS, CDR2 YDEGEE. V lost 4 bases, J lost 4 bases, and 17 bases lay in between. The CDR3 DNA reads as TGTGCCAGCAGCGCCCATAGACAGGCAGGAGAGACCCAGTACTTC. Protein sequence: CASSAHRQAGETQYF.

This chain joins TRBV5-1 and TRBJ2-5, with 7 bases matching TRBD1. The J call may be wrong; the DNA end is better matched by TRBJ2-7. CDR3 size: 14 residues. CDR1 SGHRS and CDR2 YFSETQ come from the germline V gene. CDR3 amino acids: CASSWGTDLCEQYF. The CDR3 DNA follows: TGCGCCAGCAGCTGGGGGACAGACCTCTGCGAGCAGTACTTC.

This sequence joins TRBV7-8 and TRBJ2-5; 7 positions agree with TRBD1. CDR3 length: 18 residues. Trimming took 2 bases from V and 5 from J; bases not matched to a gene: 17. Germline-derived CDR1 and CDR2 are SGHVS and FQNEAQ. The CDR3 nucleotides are TGTGCCAGCAGCTTATTTTGGGGCAGGGGGAAAACCACGGAGACCCAGTACTTC. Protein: CASSLFWGRGKTTETQYF.